This paragraph reports one T cell receptor beta chain. The specificity of this receptor is unknown. Within one base of it there is no much larger clone, and no base qualities were kept. TCRbeta CDR3 regions were amplified from genomic DNA using the immunoSEQ Assay, a bias-controlled multiplex PCR. The study's processing was this. Nucleated cell counts per sample were estimated from amplification of reference gene primers within the assay. To quantify the absolute abundance of each unique TCRbeta CDR3 rearrangement, sequence reads were collapsed and filtered. Productive Simpson clonality was computed per sample as the square root of Simpson's diversity index over productive rearrangements. TCRdb re-hosts the immuneACCESS table, in-frame sequences only. Its copies lack some clones; in the studies checked, an unresolved V gene accounts for under half of them, and the cause for the rest is not known. V, J and clone size are those of that table, while D and trimming were read from the DNA. The sample data list over 450,000 clones, and 85% to 90% of these were observed just once. The ten biggest clones cover under 8.5% of the sample.

The data are from a study of blood T cell repertoires in COVID-19 (dated by TCRdb to 2018 to 2020). A note on the overall study: Samples covering the acute and convalescent phases of COVID-19 were provided by collaborators in the United States, Italy and Spain. Deeply sampled blood TCRbeta repertoires from subjects exposed to, actively infected with, or recovered from COVID-19 were included in the dataset. The material from the prospective study consisted of cDNA or gDNA derived from T cells, B-cell-depleted T cells, or PBMCs. Nearly every sample came with metadata listing a de-identified subject ID, COVID-19 status, age in years and sex. Samples were obtained from the ongoing ImmuneRACE study (first 160 participants) and from 1,254 subjects provided by 6 global collaborators. Where available, HLA class I and class II types were taken from metadata supplied by the sample provider and were not determined by assay-based typing. The repertoires were released in a freely available public database intended as a resource for research on the immune response to SARS-CoV-2.

From V the trimming removes 4 bases and from J it removes 2 bases, while the gene matches leave 5 bases of the junction unaccounted for. From the cysteine up to the phenylalanine, the CDR3 has a length of 15 residues. The CDR3 DNA has 45 bases and is translated from base 1. The germline V gene (reference sequence) gives CDR1 as LNHDA and CDR2 as SQIVND. Broader findings and caveats from the paper: How much clinical and demographic metadata was included differed by source and by participant, and the metadata was provided uncurated.

One collaborating source in Seattle enrolled patients during active infection and followed them longitudinally through the course of disease. Each collaborating institution followed its own protocols to collect whole blood in K2EDTA tubes. For TCRbeta analysis, collaborators shipped samples in one of three forms: frozen whole blood, isolated PBMCs, or DNA extracted from either of those sample types. The specimen was peripheral blood. The rearranged segments are TRBV19 and TRBJ1-2, and 9 junctional nucleotides match TRBD1. The receptor was isolated from a woman between 50 and 59 years old with COVID-19, enrolled during active disease. The CDR3 amino acid sequence is: CASSTVQGANYGYTF. The bases are TGTGCCAGTAGTACGGTACAGGGGGCGAACTATGGCTACACCTTC.